One and the same sample provided the 5 T cell receptor beta chains below, sequenced in a study of T cells in Graves' hyperthyroidism and ophthalmopathy. TCR beta CDR3 region amplification was performed from RNA transcripts. TCR CDR3 regions were first amplified by RT-PCR with HTBI primers. TCRdb analysed the multiplex PCR reads with MiXCR anew, one entry per CDR3 protein. This table holds hundreds of thousands of distinct CDR3 sequences, about a fifth found once. Sequencing was performed on blood. Receptor source: a young woman with Graves' hyperthyroidism.

This clonotype was found once. The V gene is TRBV13, the J gene TRBJ2-2; a weak D match, TRBD2 (5 bases). The CDR3 has 15 residues. Per the germline V gene, CDR1 is PRHDT and CDR2 is FYEKMQ (reference sequence). The V end was cut by 8 bases, the J end by 0 bases, with 13 bases between. The CDR3 protein is CASCRSGANTGELFF. DNA of the CDR3: TGTGCCAGCTGTCGGAGCGGCGCGAACACCGGGGAGCTGTTTTTT.

This clonotype has a count of ten or more. Mismatch with germline at one junction end may stem from a read error. This chain links TRBV5-1 with TRBJ2-4; perhaps D is TRBD1 or TRBD2 (6 bases each). CDR1 SGHRS and CDR2 YFSETQ come from the germline V gene. This CDR3 spans 14 amino acids. The CDR3 region is CASSLGNSGDIKYF. The CDR3 DNA reads TGCGCCAGCAGCTTGGGGAACTCGGGGGACATTAAGTACTTC.

This clonotype was detected many times. The chain has TRBV12-3 or TRBV12-4 and TRBJ2-7, with a possible D match to TRBD2 (6 bases). Trimming removed 1 base from V and 7 bases from J, with 14 bases in between. The CDR3 loop spans 14 amino acids. CDR3 protein: CASSLGTLAGEQYF. CDR3 in DNA: TGTGCCAGCAGTTTAGGGACCCTCGCGGGAGAGCAGTACTTC.

In the case of this clonotype: A read error may explain this, as a much larger clone is one base away. Because the CDR3 is missing its conserved closing phenylalanine or tryptophan, this is likely a read error. V gene TRBV6-5 combines with J gene TRBJ1-5; D is ambiguous. The germline V gene encodes CDR1 MNHEY and CDR2 SVGAGI. Trimming cost V 0 bases and J 7 bases, with 7 bases left between them. The CDR3 runs to 13 residues. The CDR3 spells CASSYSEGQPQHY. CDR3 nucleotide sequence: TGTGCCAGCAGTTACTCAGAGGGACAGCCCCAGCATTAT.

J is TRBJ1-2 and V is TRBV6-1; TRBD1 aligns across 8 bases. Germline CDR1 reads MNHNS; CDR2 reads SASEGT. V was pared by 6 bases and J by 0 bases, with 9 bases of the junction left unmatched. CDR3 length equals 16 residues. The CDR3 is CASRRGGQAANYGYTF. CDR3 nucleotides: TGTGCCAGCAGACGCGGGGGACAGGCAGCTAACTATGGCTACACCTTC.